These 26 T cell receptor beta chains were sequenced from one sample in a study of cytomegalovirus exposure and HLA in healthy donors. It was with 60 Vbeta and 13 Jbeta primers that the PCR ran. The table came from immunoSEQ multiplex PCR; TCRdb's copy has only in-frame clones and leaves some out. The table lists 170,000 or so clones, about 77% of them singletons. The sequenced material came from PBMCs. These receptors were collected from a man in his sixties in good health and CMV-seronegative.

The chain employs TRBV7-3 and TRBJ2-1, with 7 bases lining up with TRBD2. CDR3 length: 15 residues. V lost 5 bases, J lost 0 bases, and 4 bases stayed unmatched. Germline CDR1 SGHTA, CDR2 FQGTGA. The CDR3 nucleotides read TGTGCCAGCAGCCCCTCTAGCGGCTCCTACAATGAGCAGTTCTTC. Its protein product is CASSPSSGSYNEQFF.

The chain carries TRBV9 and TRBJ2-5; 9 nucleotides align to TRBD2. This CDR3 spans 16 amino acids. The germline V gene encodes CDR1 SGDLS and CDR2 YYNGEE. The junction had 6 bases not matched to a gene; V was cut back by 3 bases and J by 0 bases. In DNA, the CDR3 is TGTGCCAGCAGCGCCCTTAGCGGGAGCCACCAAGAGACCCAGTACTTC. Translated, it gives CASSALSGSHQETQYF. Complete variable domain (other parts from reference TRBV9 and TRBJ2-5): DSGVTQTPKHLITATGQRVTLRCSPRSGDLSVYWYQQSLDQGLQFLIQYYNGEERAKGNILERFSAQQFPDLHSELNLSSLELGDSALYFCASSALSGSHQETQYFGPGTRLLVL.

J is TRBJ1-3 and V is TRBV6-6, with D maybe TRBD1 (5 bases). The V gene's germline CDR1 is MNHNY and CDR2 SVGAGI (reference sequence). The CDR3 is 15 amino acids. Trimming pared 0 bases from V and 4 bases from J, leaving 10 bases between. The CDR3 here is CASSYSGGPGNTIYF. In DNA form, the CDR3 reads TGTGCCAGCAGTTACTCGGGGGGTCCCGGAAACACCATATATTTT.

This chain joins TRBV6-5 and TRBJ2-1; 7 bases map to TRBD1. The CDR3 is 16 residues long. V was pared by 4 bases and J by 8 bases, with 14 bases of the junction left unmatched. Germline values: CDR1 MNHEY, CDR2 SVGAGI. The CDR3 loop reads CASSSPGTVIGYEQFF. DNA for the CDR3: TGTGCCAGCAGTTCCCCTGGGACAGTTATTGGTTATGAGCAGTTCTTC.

The chain uses TRBV2 and TRBJ2-5; a weak D match, TRBD2 (7 bases). Germline V gene data show CDR1 as SNHLY and CDR2 as FYNNEI. This CDR3 spans 17 amino acids. Trimming removed 6 bases from V and 2 bases from J, with 22 bases in between. CDR3 sequence: CASSELGGALPQETQYF. The CDR3 nucleotides are TGTGCCAGCAGCGAGCTAGGGGGGGCCCTTCCACAAGAGACCCAGTACTTC.

This chain links TRBV18 with TRBJ2-7, with TRBD2 matching 10 bases. This CDR3 spans 17 amino acids. Germline lookup yields CDR1 KGHSH and CDR2 LQKENI. The J segment lost 0 bases and the V segment lost 2 bases, leaving 7 bases of the junction unmatched. DNA for the CDR3: TGTGCCAGCTCACCAAGCACTAGCGGGACGAGCTCCTACGAGCAGTACTTC. It specifies CASSPSTSGTSSYEQYF.

Comments on this clone: One end of the junction fails to match germline, which may point to a read error. This chain connects TRBV18 to TRBJ1-1, with no clear D. This CDR3 has 13 amino acids. CDR1 is KGHSH and CDR2 is LQKENI in the germline V gene. CDR3 amino acids: CASSPRGETEAFF. The CDR3 coding sequence is TGTGCCAGCTCTCCACGAGGCGAGACTGAAGCTTTCTTT.

V is TRBV4-1 and J is TRBJ2-1; 10 nucleotides line up with TRBD2. This CDR3 is built from 18 residues. Germline CDR1 reads MGHRA; CDR2 reads YSYEKL. J gave up 0 bases and V 0 bases, and 5 bases lay outside the gene matches. The CDR3 sequence is CASSQEGTSASSYNEQFF. In nucleotides, the CDR3 is TGCGCCAGCAGCCAAGAAGGGACTAGCGCTTCCTCCTACAATGAGCAGTTCTTC.

The rearrangement joins TRBV7-6 to TRBJ1-2; 9 nucleotides match TRBD1. V trimming: 1 base; J trimming: 1 base; junction bases outside the gene matches: 10. The length of the CDR3 is 18 residues. From germline, CDR1 is SGHVS and CDR2 FNYEAQ. For the CDR3, the DNA is TGTGCCAGCAGCTTAGAGCCTATGGGGACAGGGAGTAACTATGGCTACACCTTC. Translating it yields CASSLEPMGTGSNYGYTF.

The chain recombines TRBV5-6 with TRBJ2-2; 7 bases align to TRBD1. The V and J ends lost 0 bases and 1 base, in that order; junction bases with no gene match: 6. This CDR3 comprises 17 residues. Germline V gene sequence: CDR1 SGHDT, CDR2 YYEEEE. CDR3 residues: CASSLGAGTVNTGELFF. The CDR3 nucleotides read TGTGCCAGCAGCTTGGGTGCTGGGACAGTGAACACCGGGGAGCTGTTTTTT.

This clone turned up a few times. The chain recombines TRBV2 with TRBJ1-1; possibly TRBD1 for D (5 bases). The germline CDR1 and CDR2 sequences are SNHLY and FYNNEI. The CDR3 runs 13 residues. Trimming cost V 10 bases and J 1 base, with 13 bases left between them. CDR3 DNA: TGTGCCACCTATCCCCAGGGGAACACTGAAGCTTTCTTT. Translation gives CATYPQGNTEAFF.

The chain links TRBV5-1 to TRBJ2-1; D might be TRBD1 or TRBD2, each matching 9 bases. There are 18 residues in the CDR3. Germline V gene sequence: CDR1 SGHRS, CDR2 YFSETQ. Trimming stripped 4 bases from V and 6 bases from J, with 26 bases between. CDR3 sequence (DNA): TGCGCCAGCAGCCGGGACAGGGAAGGGTTAGCGGGAGTCAATGAGCAGTTCTTC. Its protein is CASSRDREGLAGVNEQFF. The whole variable domain, filled in from reference TRBV5-1 and TRBJ2-1, reads KAGVTQTPRYLIKTRGQQVTLSCSPISGHRSVSWYQQTPGQGLQFLFEYFSETQRNKGNFPGRFSGRQFSNSRSEMNVSTLELGDSALYLCASSRDREGLAGVNEQFFGPGTRLTVL.

This chain connects TRBV6-1 to TRBJ1-2; TRBD1 might be the D (5 bases). CDR1 and CDR2 (germline): MNHNS, SASEGT. This CDR3 is 15 amino acids long. Trimming took 1 base from V and 5 from J, leaving 14 bases between them. This CDR3 reads CASSEGWSGKYGYTF. The CDR3 coding sequence is TGTGCCAGCAGTGAAGGGTGGTCAGGGAAGTATGGCTACACCTTC.

The chain is built from TRBV6-4 and TRBJ2-1; possibly TRBD2 for D (5 bases). In germline, CDR1 is MRHNA, CDR2 SNTAGT. CDR3 length: 14 residues. V was cut by 5 bases and J by 4 bases, with 12 bases left in between. CDR3: CASSPREGYNEQFF. CDR3 DNA sequence: TGTGCCAGCAGTCCTCGAGAGGGATACAATGAGCAGTTCTTC.

A remark on this clone: The same CDR3 arises from other DNA sequences in this sample as well. The chain recombines TRBV15 with TRBJ1-1, with D possibly TRBD1 on 5 matching bases. Deletions cut 0 bases from V and 5 bases from J, with 13 bases between. This CDR3 has 15 amino acids. The V gene's germline CDR1 is LNHNV and CDR2 YYDKDF (reference sequence). The CDR3 nucleotides are TGTGCCACCAGCAGAGATCGGGCGGAGGGGACTGAAGCTTTCTTT. It translates to CATSRDRAEGTEAFF.

With regard to this clone: Its ends do not fully match the called genes, so a read error is possible. The V call is TRBV19, the J call TRBJ1-5, with a possible D match to TRBD1 (5 bases). The V gene's germline CDR1 is LNHDA and CDR2 SQIVND (reference sequence). The CDR3 is 14 residues long. The CDR3 is CTSSPTVFNQPQHF. The CDR3 coding sequence is TGTACCAGTAGTCCGACAGTCTTCAATCAGCCCCAGCATTTT.

The chain is built from TRBV25-1 and TRBJ2-1; TRBD1 is a possible D gene (6 bases). The ends were cut back, 3 bases at V and 7 bases at J, with 10 bases in the middle. Germline CDR1 is MGHDK and CDR2 is SYGVNS. The CDR3 has 13 residues. The CDR3 loop reads CASSDLGANEQFF. The CDR3 DNA sequence: TGTGCCAGCAGTGATCTGGGGGCGAATGAGCAGTTCTTC.

This clone has only a few counts. The CDR3 nucleotides read TGCAGCGTCGCCGGGGGACCGGGACAGATCTTCTACGAGCAGTACTTC. This codes for CSVAGGPGQIFYEQYF. The rearrangement links TRBV29-1 to TRBJ2-7, with D maybe TRBD1 (7 bases). The CDR3 is 16 amino acids. The V end lost 6 bases, the J end lost 3 bases, and 24 bases lay between the germline ends. CDR1 is SQVTM and CDR2 is ANQGSEA in the germline V gene.

Here the CDR3 DNA reads TGTGCCAGCAGTGAATGGAAGGGGGAGCAGTACTTC. Translation gives CASSEWKGEQYF. The rearrangement uses TRBV25-1 and TRBJ2-7, with D perhaps TRBD1 (5 bases). The CDR3 has 12 amino acids. Trimming stripped 1 base from V and 7 bases from J, with 8 bases between. Per the germline V gene, CDR1 is MGHDK and CDR2 is SYGVNS.

The chain is built from TRBV10-1 and TRBJ2-7; D may be TRBD1 (6 bases). The CDR3 has 14 residues. CDR1 is WNHNN, CDR2 SYGVQD, per germline (reference sequence). V lost 6 bases, J lost 2 bases, and 14 bases lay in between. CDR3: CASRPPTGTYEQYF. CDR3 bases: TGCGCCAGCAGACCGCCTACAGGGACCTACGAGCAGTACTTC.

In this sample, this clone turned up a few times. The rearrangement links TRBV6-5 to TRBJ1-4, with D unresolved. Per the germline V gene, CDR1 is MNHEY and CDR2 is SVGAGI. V was cut by 2 bases and J by 5 bases, with 9 bases left in between. The CDR3 has 14 amino acids. The CDR3 bases are TGTGCCAGCAGTTACGGAGGGATCAATGAAAAACTGTTTTTT. Its protein is CASSYGGINEKLFF.

The chain joins TRBV6-6 to TRBJ1-1; a weak D match, TRBD1 (6 bases). Trimming took off 2 bases at V and 1 base at J, with 14 bases between the two ends. The CDR3 has 16 amino acids. Germline V lookup: CDR1 MNHNY, CDR2 SVGAGI (reference sequence). The CDR3 region is CASSYGRQAPNTEAFF. Here the CDR3 DNA reads TGTGCCAGCAGTTACGGCCGACAGGCCCCGAACACTGAAGCTTTCTTT.

This sequence joins TRBV6-5 and TRBJ1-1, with 9 bases lining up with TRBD1. The CDR3 length is 15 residues. The V segment lost 2 bases and the J segment 4 bases; nucleotides outside the gene matches: 5. Germline V gene sequence: CDR1 MNHEY, CDR2 SVGAGI. The CDR3 sequence: CASSYKPTGGTEAFF. The CDR3 nucleotides are TGTGCCAGCAGTTACAAGCCGACAGGGGGCACTGAAGCTTTCTTT.

Only a few counts were recorded for this clone. V usage is TRBV6-1 and J usage is TRBJ2-7; D not resolved. The CDR3 consists of 15 residues. V was trimmed by 2 bases and J by 2 bases, leaving 13 bases between them. Germline CDR1 reads MNHNS; CDR2 reads SASEGT. The CDR3 bases are TGTGCCAGCAGTGAAACCACTATTCAAACCTACGAGCAGTACTTC. This translates into CASSETTIQTYEQYF.

The rearrangement uses TRBV6-1 and TRBJ1-4, with TRBD1 matching over 10 bases. The CDR3 contains 14 residues. V dropped 7 bases and J dropped 7; count of bases not matched to a gene: 6. Germline V gives CDR1 MNHNS, CDR2 SASEGT. CDR3 region: CASTDRDRGEKLFF. CDR3 DNA: TGTGCCAGCACCGATAGGGACAGGGGTGAAAAACTGTTTTTT.

This chain connects TRBV19 to TRBJ1-5; 9 nucleotides line up with TRBD1. Trimming removed 11 bases from V and 1 base from J; junction bases left unmatched: 12. This CDR3 has 16 residues. Germline CDR1 LNHDA, CDR2 SQIVND (reference sequence). The CDR3 DNA reads as TGTGCCCCCGAGTGGACAGGGGTTGGGAGCAATCAGCCCCAGCATTTT. This codes for CAPEWTGVGSNQPQHF.